This T cell receptor (beta chain) was sequenced during a study of siplizumab effects on memory and regulatory T cells. General observations from the study: Proliferating Tregs from siplizumab cultures lacked functional confirmation of suppression.

Profiled with immunoSEQ multiplex PCR; TCRdb holds only in-frame clones, not every one. The sample has 55,000 to 65,000 clones, around 97% seen once. The germline CDR1 and CDR2 sequences are MDHEN and SYDVKM. Unmatched junction bases numbered 7, after V lost 6 bases and J lost 1 base. This CDR3 has 17 residues. To note about this clone: The antigen remains undetermined.

This TCR came from a human donor in good health. The sample was naive CD8+ T cells sorted from blood. This chain uses TRBV28 with TRBJ1-4; 11 bases fit TRBD1. The DNA of the CDR3 is TGTGCCAGCAGCTCGGACAGGGGGCCAGTAACTAATGAAAAACTGTTTTTT. Encoded protein: CASSSDRGPVTNEKLFF. Looking up the rest from reference TRBV28 and TRBJ1-4 gives the full variable domain: DVKVTQSSRYLVKRTGEKVFLECVQDMDHENMFWYRQDPGLGLRLIYFSYDVKMKEKGDIPEGYSVSREKKERFSLILESASTNQTSMYLCASSSDRGPVTNEKLFFGSGTQLSVL.